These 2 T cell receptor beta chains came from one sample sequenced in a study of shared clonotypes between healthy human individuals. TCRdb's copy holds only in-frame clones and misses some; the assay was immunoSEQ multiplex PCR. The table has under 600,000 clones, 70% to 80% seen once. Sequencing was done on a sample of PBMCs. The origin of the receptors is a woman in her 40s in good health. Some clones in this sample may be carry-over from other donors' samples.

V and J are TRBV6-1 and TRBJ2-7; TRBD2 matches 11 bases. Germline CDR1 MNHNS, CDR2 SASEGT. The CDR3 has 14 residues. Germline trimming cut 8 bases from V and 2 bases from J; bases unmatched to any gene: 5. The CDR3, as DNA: TGTGCCAGCGCAGGACTAGCGGGCCCCTACGAGCAGTACTTC. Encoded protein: CASAGLAGPYEQYF.

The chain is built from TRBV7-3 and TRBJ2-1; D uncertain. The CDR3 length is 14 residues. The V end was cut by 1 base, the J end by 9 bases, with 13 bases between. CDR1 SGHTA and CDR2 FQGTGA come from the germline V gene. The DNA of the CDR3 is TGTGCCAGCAGCTTAAGTATGGGGTCCGTTGAGCAGTTCTTC. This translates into CASSLSMGSVEQFF. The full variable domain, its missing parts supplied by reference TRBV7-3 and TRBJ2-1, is GAGVSQTPSNKVTEKGKYVELRCDPISGHTALYWYRQSLGQGPEFLIYFQGTGAADDSGLPNDRFFAVRPEGSVSTLKIQRTERGDSAVYLCASSLSMGSVEQFFGPGTRLTVL.